This T cell receptor beta chain comes out of a study of T-cell memory formation after mild COVID-19. Study summary: TCR clusters largely stayed donor specific.

This clonotype was observed a handful of times. Its specificity is not known. The CDR3 contains 13 residues. V was cut by 0 bases and J by 13 bases, with 14 bases left in between. Per the germline V gene, CDR1 is SGHRS and CDR2 is YFSETQ. General study findings and limits: Chiefly within CM and EM were the contracting CD4+ clones; CD8+ ones were within EMRA.

TCR alpha and TCR beta cDNA libraries carrying sample barcodes and UMIs came from 5'RACE with constant-segment primers. Each CDR3 protein gets one entry after TCRdb re-called the 5' RACE reads with MiXCR. Counted here are about 190,000 distinct CDR3 sequences, roughly 18% occurring once; the ten biggest clones make up roughly 2.3%. This chain uses TRBV5-1 with TRBJ2-1; D not resolved. Sequencing was done on a sample of PBMCs or a T cell subset sorted from them (not recorded which). The clonotype was recovered from an adult woman who had mild COVID-19 (a few samples of this study predate the infection). Cell type and time point are not known. The CDR3 reads CASSLAPGIDQFF. Here the CDR3 DNA reads TGCGCCAGCAGCTTGGCCCCTGGGATTGATCAGTTCTTC.